A single T cell receptor (beta chain) is shown here with its context. Its binding antigen is unknown. It has no much larger one-base neighbor in the sample; base qualities were not kept. The immunoSEQ Assay, a bias-controlled multiplex PCR, was used to amplify TCRbeta CDR3 regions from genomic DNA. Processing in the source paper ran as follows. Nucleated cell counts per sample were estimated from amplification of reference gene primers within the assay. Sequence reads were collapsed and filtered to measure the absolute abundance of every unique TCRbeta CDR3 rearrangement. For each sample, productive Simpson clonality was calculated as the square root of Simpson's diversity index across productive rearrangements. What TCRdb holds here is the immuneACCESS table cut down to in-frame rearrangements. Part of the clones is not present; checked against another copy, under half of the missing clones reflect an unresolved V gene, and the others are unexplained. For V, J and clone size, that table is used; D and trimming come from the DNA. The sample table holds some 40,000 clones, of which just over 90% were seen once. The ten largest clones capture approximately 0.35% of the sample.

The data originate from a study of blood T cell repertoires in COVID-19 (dated by TCRdb to the early 2020s). General notes on the study: Collaborator samples came from the United States, Italy and Spain and covered acute and convalescent phases of COVID-19. The prospective study material was composed of cDNA or gDNA derived from T cells, B-cell-depleted T cells, or PBMCs. Subjects who had been exposed to COVID-19, were actively infected with it, or had recovered from it provided the deeply sampled blood TCRbeta repertoires that made up the dataset. A freely available public database, intended as a resource for researchers studying the immune response to SARS-CoV-2, is where the repertoires were released. The samples were drawn from the first 160 participants of the ongoing ImmuneRACE study and from about 1,200 subjects provided by 6 global collaborators. Sample metadata almost always included a de-identified subject ID, COVID-19 status, age in years and sex. Where HLA class I and class II types were available, the types were taken from metadata supplied by the sample provider, not from assay-based typing.

Spanning cysteine to phenylalanine, the CDR3 consists of 17 amino acids. Here the CDR3 DNA is all that survives: 51 bases in frame from base 1. For CDR1 and CDR2, the germline V gene lists SNHLY and FYNNEI. Trimming accounts for 4 bases at V and 2 bases at J, while the number of junction bases matched to no gene is 8. Overall results and qualifications from the work: The amount of clinical and demographic metadata varied by source and participant and was provided uncurated.

One collaborating source in Seattle enrolled patients while the patients were actively infected and followed the patients over time throughout the course of disease. Collaborating institutions collected whole blood in K2EDTA tubes following their own protocols. Collaborator samples were shipped for TCRbeta analysis as frozen whole blood, isolated PBMCs, or DNA extracted from either sample type. Sample: peripheral blood. The chain links TRBV2 with TRBJ2-2; 9 middle bases align to TRBD2. This sequence was found in a man between 50 and 59 years old with COVID-19, enrolled during active disease. The CDR3 reads as follows: CASSVPRLAANTGELFF. The base sequence is TGTGCCAGCAGTGTCCCACGACTAGCGGCCAACACCGGGGAGCTGTTTTTT. The full variable domain, completed from the reference TRBV2 and TRBJ2-2 proteins outside the CDR3, reads EPEVTQTPSHQVTQMGQEVILRCVPISNHLYFYWYRQILGQKVEFLVSFYNNEISEKSEIFDDQFSVERPDGSNFTLKIRSTKLEDSAMYFCASSVPRLAANTGELFFGEGSRLTVL.